The T cell receptor (beta chain) described here comes from a study of blood T cell repertoires in COVID-19. The wider study: The cDNA or gDNA used as material had been derived from T cells, B-cell-depleted T cells, or PBMCs.

Per germline, CDR1 LNHDA and CDR2 SQIVND (reference sequence). The ends lost 4 bases at V and 4 bases at J; junction bases unmatched: 9. This CDR3 has 16 amino acids. The repertoire was sequenced with immunoSEQ multiplex PCR; TCRdb's copy has only in-frame clones and lacks some. The table includes some 43,000 clones, over 70% detected once. The chain uses TRBV19 and TRBJ2-3, with 9 bases identical to TRBD1. This TCR derives from a human donor in a cohort sampled during active COVID-19. The sequencing input was peripheral blood. The DNA of the CDR3 is TGTGCCAGTAGTAAGGGACAGGGAAAATTTTCAGATACGCAGTATTTT. It codes for CASSKGQGKFSDTQYF.